A single sample is the source of the 19 T cell receptor beta chains below, sequenced in a study of blood T cells in healthy people across ages. It was with a sample-barcoded 5' primer and a J-beta primer mix that a second PCR of roughly 6 to 11 cycles was run. TCRdb reprocessed the 5' RACE reads with MiXCR, giving one entry per CDR3 protein. The sample has approximately 1.5 million distinct CDR3 sequences, 35% to 45% seen once. The source material was blood. These receptors were collected from a woman under 30 in good health.

The gene calls are TRBV11-2 and TRBJ2-3; 10 bases fit TRBD1. This CDR3 is built from 16 residues. From germline, CDR1 is SGHAT and CDR2 FQNNGV. Losses at the gene ends were 6 bases for V and 2 bases for J; bases not matched to a gene: 8. The CDR3 nucleotides are TGTGCCAGCAGAAGACAGGGGGCTCTCTACACAGATACGCAGTATTTT. This encodes CASRRQGALYTDTQYF.

The V gene is TRBV14, the J gene TRBJ1-4, with no clear D. Germline CDR1 reads SGHDN; CDR2 reads FVKESK. Trimming took 0 bases from V and 7 from J, leaving 12 bases between them. The CDR3 is 15 residues long. The CDR3 nucleotides read TGTGCCAGCAGCCAAGAGTCGAGTTGGGGTGAAAAACTGTTTTTT. This gives the protein CASSQESSWGEKLFF.

V gene TRBV9 combines with J gene TRBJ2-4; 8 bases are a match to TRBD1. V lost 4 bases, J lost 13 bases, and 19 bases stayed unmatched. CDR3 length: 16 amino acids. Germline assignment: CDR1 SGDLS and CDR2 YYNGEE. The CDR3: CASSSHSGTGDNEQYF. DNA of the CDR3: TGTGCCAGCAGCTCCCATTCCGGGACAGGTGACAATGAGCAGTACTTC.

The chain employs TRBV18 and TRBJ1-1; unclear D gene. The CDR3 runs to 12 residues. The V end was cut by 3 bases, the J end by 2 bases, with 4 bases between. Germline lookup yields CDR1 KGHSH and CDR2 LQKENI. The CDR3 sequence is CASSPFNTEAFF. The CDR3 nucleotides are TGTGCCAGCTCACCTTTTAACACTGAAGCTTTCTTT.

This clonotype was found a few times. This chain connects TRBV4-1 to TRBJ2-1, with D possibly TRBD1 on 6 matching bases. Trimming removed 3 bases at V and 3 bases at J, with 18 bases between. This CDR3 contains 17 residues. Germline CDR1 MGHRA, CDR2 YSYEKL. CDR3 sequence (DNA): TGCGCCAGCAGCCACTACCAAACCGGGACAAGCTACAATGAGCAGTTCTTC. Its protein product is CASSHYQTGTSYNEQFF.

This clonotype was counted between two and nine times. The chain couples TRBV7-8 to TRBJ2-3; 11 nucleotides match TRBD1. CDR3 length equals 15 residues. CDR1 and CDR2 (germline): SGHVS, FQNEAQ. J lost 4 bases, V lost 2 bases, and 2 bases had no gene match. In DNA form, the CDR3 reads TGTGCCAGCAGCTTATGGACAGGGGGCCCAGATACGCAGTATTTT. Translated: CASSLWTGGPDTQYF.

The chain is built from TRBV7-2 and TRBJ2-7, with 8 bases lining up with TRBD1. The J segment lost 5 bases and the V segment lost 8 bases, leaving 8 bases of the junction unmatched. Germline V gene lookup returns CDR1 SGHTA and CDR2 FQGNSA. This CDR3 has 13 residues. The CDR3 coding sequence is TGTGCCAGCTGGGGACAGGTGGGGAACGAGCAGTACTTC. This codes for CASWGQVGNEQYF.

This clonotype was counted a few times. The gene calls are TRBV27 and TRBJ2-1; 8 bases agree with TRBD2. The trim removed 5 bases at V and 8 bases at J, leaving 14 bases unmatched. CDR1 is MNHEY and CDR2 is SMNVEV in the germline V gene (reference sequence). This CDR3 has 16 residues. The CDR3 DNA is TGTGCCAGCAGTAACTGGGGACTAGAACATCTGGATGAGCAGTTCTTC. Protein: CASSNWGLEHLDEQFF.

This clonotype has more than one count but fewer than ten. The CDR3: CASSMGQGPQETQYF. CDR3 coding DNA: TGTGCCAGTAGTATGGGACAGGGCCCCCAAGAGACCCAGTACTTC. This rearrangement joins TRBV19 to TRBJ2-5, with 9 positions matching TRBD1. The CDR3 consists of 15 residues. The trim removed 3 bases at V and 1 base at J, leaving 3 bases unmatched. Germline loops: CDR1 LNHDA, CDR2 SQIVND (reference sequence).

The rearrangement links TRBV20-1 to TRBJ2-1; 7 bases are shared with TRBD2. The CDR3 covers 15 residues. The trim removed 5 bases at V and 5 bases at J, leaving 12 bases unmatched. The germline V gene encodes CDR1 DFQATT and CDR2 SNEGSKA (reference sequence). The CDR3 coding sequence is TGCAGTGCTGCGACTAGCTACCAGACCCACAATGAGCAGTTCTTC. Its protein product is CSAATSYQTHNEQFF.

The J gene is TRBJ2-7, the V gene TRBV20-1; D is perhaps TRBD2 (5 bases). This CDR3 contains 13 residues. The germline CDR1 and CDR2 sequences are DFQATT and SNEGSKA (reference sequence). Deletions cut 3 bases from V and 5 bases from J, with 14 bases between. CDR3 amino acids: CSASALAVHEQYF. CDR3 bases: TGCAGTGCTAGTGCCCTAGCAGTCCACGAGCAGTACTTC.

This clonotype was counted only a few times. This rearrangement joins TRBV4-3 to TRBJ2-5, with TRBD2 matching 10 bases. With 0 bases clipped from V and 6 bases from J, the junction kept 7 bases outside the gene matches. In germline, CDR1 is LGHNA, CDR2 YSLEER. CDR3 size: 16 residues. DNA of the CDR3: TGCGCCAGCAGCCAAGATGTGGCTAGCGGGAGTAAGACCCAGTACTTC. Protein: CASSQDVASGSKTQYF.

This clonotype was observed a single time. The J gene is TRBJ2-4, the V gene TRBV9; D may match TRBD1 or TRBD2 (7 bases each). The J call is uncertain, as TRBJ2-7 better fits the DNA end. The length of the CDR3 is 16 residues. The V gene's germline CDR1 is SGDLS and CDR2 YYNGEE. This CDR3 is CASSVEGASGADEQYF. As DNA, the CDR3 is TGTGCCAGCAGCGTAGAGGGGGCTAGCGGAGCTGACGAGCAGTACTTC.

The chain couples TRBV4-1 to TRBJ2-4; D not resolved. The DNA end favors TRBJ2-7, so the J call may be wrong. CDR1 MGHRA and CDR2 YSYEKL come from the germline V gene. The CDR3 loop spans 13 amino acids. The CDR3 sequence is CASSQDLTNEQYF. In DNA form, the CDR3 reads TGCGCCAGCAGCCAAGATCTCACGAACGAGCAGTACTTC.

V gene TRBV5-1 combines with J gene TRBJ1-1, with 8 bases identical to TRBD1. The CDR3 has 15 amino acids. The J segment lost 1 base and the V segment lost 4 bases, leaving 6 bases of the junction unmatched. From germline, CDR1 is SGHRS and CDR2 YFSETQ. In DNA, the CDR3 is TGCGCCAGCAGCGCACTCGGGACAGGGAACACTGAAGCTTTCTTT. This encodes CASSALGTGNTEAFF.

CDR3 amino acids: CASSRWGQNEKLFF. The CDR3 DNA is TGCGCCAGCAGCCGGTGGGGGCAGAATGAAAAACTGTTTTTT. The V gene is TRBV5-1, the J gene TRBJ1-4, with D perhaps matching TRBD1 (6 bases). V lost 4 bases and J 5 bases, leaving 12 bases between the germline ends. The CDR3 runs to 14 residues. The germline V gene has CDR1 SGHRS and CDR2 YFSETQ.

This clonotype was seen a handful of times. The chain recombines TRBV6-2 or TRBV6-3 with TRBJ2-3, with TRBD2 identical over 8 bases. CDR1 and CDR2 (germline): MNHEY, SVGEGT. The CDR3 has 18 amino acids. V gave up 6 bases and J gave up 2 bases; unmatched junction bases: 16. The CDR3 nucleotides read TGTGCCAGCAGCCCGCCGGGACGAGTAGCGGGAATCACAGATACGCAGTATTTT. This sequence encodes CASSPPGRVAGITDTQYF.

The sample holds one count of this clonotype. One end of the junction does not line up with germline, which may come from a read error. The genes are TRBV4-1 and TRBJ1-2; 7 bases match TRBD1. The CDR3 totals 13 residues. Germline CDR1 is MGHRA and CDR2 is YSYEKL. CDR3 coding DNA: TGCGCCAACAGCCAGGGGGACGGTTATGGCTACACCTTC. Encoded protein: CANSQGDGYGYTF.

The CDR3 DNA is TGTGCCAGCAGATCACCCGGGACAGGGAAGGAAAAACTGTTTTTT. Translating gives CASRSPGTGKEKLFF. The rearrangement uses TRBV27 and TRBJ1-4; 9 bases line up with TRBD1. Germline CDR1 is MNHEY and CDR2 is SMNVEV (reference sequence). V was clipped by 6 bases and J by 8 bases; unmatched bases: 10. The CDR3 loop spans 15 amino acids.